Given below is one T cell receptor (beta chain) in context. The data are from a study of blood T cell repertoires in COVID-19. V shed 3 bases and J 5 bases; nucleotides not matched to a gene: 5. The germline V gene encodes CDR1 SGHKS and CDR2 YYEKEE (reference sequence). This CDR3 is 14 amino acids long. Generated by immunoSEQ multiplex PCR, the TCRdb table keeps only in-frame clones and is missing some. The data contain more than 95,000 clones, 85% of them singletons. The receptor was isolated from a man in his forties or fifties with acute or convalescent COVID-19. The sample consisted of peripheral blood. The V call is TRBV5-5, the J call TRBJ2-5, with TRBD1 matching 9 bases. CDR3 in DNA: TGTGCCAGCAGCTGGGGACAGGGCGGGGAGACCCAGTACTTC. This sequence encodes CASSWGQGGETQYF.